This T cell receptor (beta chain) was found in a study of blood T cell repertoires in COVID-19. Study background: The United States, Italy and Spain were the sources of the acute and convalescent COVID-19 samples. Sources were T cells, B-cell-depleted T cells, or PBMCs; the material itself was cDNA or gDNA.

Original data processing: Reference gene primer amplification gave nucleated cell count estimates. Generated by immunoSEQ multiplex PCR, the TCRdb table keeps only in-frame clones and is missing some. The V and J calls and the clone size are those of that table, but D and trimming were determined from the DNA. The profile shows roughly 250,000 clones, 80% to 95% of them singletons. Germline V gene data show CDR1 as MNHNY and CDR2 as SVGAGI (reference sequence). This CDR3 has 15 amino acids. The ends were cut back, 2 bases at V and 6 bases at J, with 14 bases in the middle. V and J are TRBV6-6 and TRBJ1-5; no clear D. The sample was peripheral blood. This receptor was taken from a man aged 25-45 years with COVID-19, enrolled during active disease. The CDR3: CASSYVSTLGQPQHF. The CDR3 DNA reads TGTGCCAGCAGTTACGTCTCCACTCTTGGTCAGCCCCAGCATTTT.